This TCR beta chain emerged from a study of OX40 agonist ivuxolimab in advanced cancers. Repertoires were generated with immunoSEQ multiplex PCR, while TCRdb's copy carries only in-frame clones and drops some. The sample carries more than 20,000 clones, approximately 86% recorded once. This CDR3 is 14 amino acids long. The V end was cut by 4 bases, the J end by 0 bases, with 13 bases between. The germline V gene has CDR1 SQVTM and CDR2 ANQGSEA. The receptor's source is an adult with an advanced solid tumor such as melanoma, head and neck, liver or kidney cancer. Here the sequenced sample was CD4+ or CD8+ T cells sorted from blood, taken in a trial of the OX40 agonist ivuxolimab. This chain connects TRBV29-1 to TRBJ2-7; D not resolved. The CDR3: CSVVLNGISYEQYF. The CDR3 DNA reads TGCAGCGTTGTCCTCAACGGTATCTCCTACGAGCAGTACTTC.